These 17 T cell receptor beta chains were all obtained from the same sample, sequenced in a study of esophageal squamous cell carcinoma under preoperative chemotherapy. One entry per CDR3 protein results from TCRdb running MiXCR on the PCR reads. This repertoire shows approximately 30,000 distinct CDR3 sequences, approximately 50% found once; its top ten account for approximately 12%. This sample's time point: before preoperative PTX-NDP chemotherapy. The specimen was taken from a patient given preoperative chemotherapy. The receptor set was obtained from a human donor with esophageal squamous cell carcinoma. The donor label of this sample is uncertain.

This clonotype turned up a few times. A single base separates this from a much larger clone, so it may be a read error. This rearrangement joins TRBV5-6 to TRBJ2-4, with D possibly matching TRBD1 (5 bases). The CDR3 extends over 15 amino acids. V lost 0 bases, J lost 13 bases, and 20 bases lay in between. In germline, CDR1 is SGHDT, CDR2 YYEEEE. CDR3 bases: TGTGCCAGCAGCTTGGATCAGGGTAGGTACAATGAGCAGTACTTC. It yields the protein CASSLDQGRYNEQYF.

The CDR3, as DNA: TGTGCCAGCAGGAATAGGATCCAAGAGACCCAGTACTTC. Its protein product is CASRNRIQETQYF. V and J are TRBV12-3 or TRBV12-4 and TRBJ2-5; no definite D call. Between the trimmed V and J ends, which lost 6 bases and 1 base, there was a span of 9 bases. The CDR3 contains 13 residues.

This clonotype was observed at least ten times. A much larger clone differs from this one at a single base, so this may be a read error. The rearrangement uses TRBV6-1 and TRBJ2-1, with 9 bases identical to TRBD2. The DNA end favors TRBJ2-7, so the J call may be wrong. This CDR3 has 15 amino acids. Germline CDR1 is MNHNS and CDR2 is SASEGT. The CDR3 reads CASSPRGRAYNEQYF. The CDR3 bases are TGTGCCAGCAGTCCCCGCGGGAGGGCCTACAATGAGCAGTACTTC.

CDR3 loop: CASSLSWGRGTSGSNEQFF. DNA of the CDR3: TGTGCCAGCAGTTTAAGTTGGGGCCGCGGGACTAGCGGGAGTAATGAGCAGTTCTTC. The chain has TRBV6-5 and TRBJ2-1; 14 bases fit TRBD2. The V and J ends lost 4 bases and 7 bases, in that order; junction bases with no gene match: 15. CDR1 and CDR2 from the germline V gene are MNHEY and SVGAGI. This CDR3 has 19 amino acids.

About this clonotype itself: A read error may account for a junction end that differs from germline. V is TRBV7-6 and J is TRBJ2-4, with D perhaps TRBD2 (5 bases). Germline V gene data show CDR1 as SGHVS and CDR2 as FNYEAQ. CDR3 length: 19 residues. The CDR3 loop is CASSLDAGLAGGAKDIQYF. CDR3 DNA sequence: TGTGCCAGCAGCTTGGATGCGGGCCTCGCGGGCGGTGCCAAAGACATTCAGTACTTC.

With regard to this clonotype: At one of its ends the junction is not consistent with the germline gene, which may arise from a read error. The rearrangement joins TRBV7-3 to TRBJ2-5; D might be TRBD1 or TRBD2, each matching 6 bases. The CDR3 covers 17 residues. Germline V gene sequence: CDR1 SGHTA, CDR2 FQGTGA. CDR3 sequence reads: CASSVGPGGGDQKTQYF. The CDR3, as DNA: TGTGCCAGCAGCGTGGGGCCCGGGGGCGGGGACCAAAAGACCCAGTACTTC. The entire variable domain, with the rest obtained from reference TRBV7-3 and TRBJ2-5, is as follows: GAGVSQTPSNKVTEKGKYVELRCDPISGHTALYWYRQSLGQGPEFLIYFQGTGAADDSGLPNDRFFAVRPEGSVSTLKIQRTERGDSAVYLCASSVGPGGGDQKTQYFGPGTRLLVL.

In regard to this clonotype: Given a much more abundant clone one base away, this may be a read error. The J gene is TRBJ2-1, the V gene TRBV6-1; tentative D call: TRBD2 (5 bases). There are 12 residues in the CDR3. Trimming stripped 6 bases from V and 10 bases from J, with 13 bases between. CDR1 is MNHNS, CDR2 SASEGT, per germline. The CDR3 DNA reads TGTGCCAGCAGCCTAACTAGAAACGAGCAGTTCTTC. As protein: CASSLTRNEQFF.

The J gene is TRBJ2-1, the V gene TRBV10-3; TRBD2 agrees at 12 bases. Losses at the gene ends were 6 bases for V and 6 bases for J; bases not matched to a gene: 3. The CDR3 has 14 amino acids. Germline V gene data show CDR1 as ENHRY and CDR2 as SYGVKD. The CDR3 spells CAIRTSGGINEQFF. The CDR3 bases are TGTGCCATCAGGACTAGCGGGGGTATCAATGAGCAGTTCTTC.

This clonotype was observed once. The rearrangement links TRBV7-2 to TRBJ2-5, with TRBD2 matching 8 bases. With 8 bases clipped from V and 0 bases from J, the junction kept 11 bases outside the gene matches. CDR3 length: 16 residues. Per germline, CDR1 SGHTA and CDR2 FQGNSA. The DNA of the CDR3 is TGTGCCAGCGGGGTGGCGGGGGGCGGGGACCAAGAGACCCAGTACTTC. Its protein is CASGVAGGGDQETQYF.

This sequence joins TRBV18 and TRBJ2-1, with D uncertain. Germline V gene sequence: CDR1 KGHSH, CDR2 LQKENI. The CDR3 loop spans 12 amino acids. Trimming removed 5 bases at V and 5 bases at J, with 7 bases between. The CDR3 is CASSASHNEQFF. CDR3 nucleotides: TGTGCCAGCTCAGCTTCCCACAATGAGCAGTTCTTC.

This clonotype was seen repeatedly, ten times or more. This sequence joins TRBV27 and TRBJ2-1; maybe TRBD2 (5 bases). The CDR3 extends over 16 amino acids. The germline V gene encodes CDR1 MNHEY and CDR2 SMNVEV (reference sequence). The V end was cut by 5 bases, the J end by 0 bases, with 14 bases between. The CDR3 sequence is CASSGLGESSYNEQFF. CDR3 DNA sequence: TGTGCCAGCAGTGGGCTCGGGGAGAGCTCCTACAATGAGCAGTTCTTC.

This clonotype was seen more than once but under ten times. The V gene is TRBV7-8, the J gene TRBJ2-1, with 8 positions matching TRBD2. Losses at the gene ends were 3 bases for V and 6 bases for J; bases not matched to a gene: 7. The germline gives CDR1 SGHVS, CDR2 FQNEAQ. The CDR3 totals 15 residues. The CDR3 sequence: CASSFKRGKSNEQFF. DNA of the CDR3: TGTGCCAGCAGCTTTAAGCGGGGGAAATCCAATGAGCAGTTCTTC.

CDR3 sequence reads: CASGLGGSAQNTQYF. Written as DNA, the CDR3 is TGTGCCAGCGGCCTCGGGGGGTCAGCCCAAAACACCCAGTACTTC. This sequence joins TRBV7-2 and TRBJ2-4; 7 positions match TRBD2. After removal of 8 bases from V and 13 bases from J, the junction contained 20 bases not matched to a gene. CDR3 size: 15 residues. The germline CDR1 and CDR2 sequences are SGHTA and FQGNSA.

A single count supports this clonotype. An end of the junction does not agree with germline; a read error may underlie this. The V and J genes are TRBV6-5 and TRBJ2-1; D is unresolved. Germline values: CDR1 MNHEY, CDR2 SVGAGI. This CDR3 region has 16 residues. CDR3 sequence (DNA): TGTGCCAGCAGTTTCCGTGACCCTGCAAGCTACAATGCGCAGTTCTTC. Translation gives CASSFRDPASYNAQFF.

Details on this clonotype: One end of the junction does not line up with germline, which may come from a read error. The V and J genes are TRBV7-6 and TRBJ2-4, with a weak D call TRBD1 (5 bases). The CDR3 is 15 amino acids. Germline V gene data show CDR1 as SGHVS and CDR2 as FNYEAQ. The CDR3 region is CGSSSGARAKDTQYF. Written as DNA, the CDR3 is TGTGGCAGCAGCTCAGGAGCCAGGGCCAAAGATACGCAGTACTTC.

This clonotype was seen ten or more times. The chain recombines TRBV7-2 with TRBJ1-1; D might be TRBD1 (6 bases). The CDR3 has 14 amino acids. V gave up 7 bases and J gave up 4 bases, with 16 bases separating them. Germline CDR1 reads SGHTA; CDR2 reads FQGNSA. The CDR3 region has the DNA TGTGCCAGCAACCCCCAGGGGTTTGGCACTGAAGCTTTCTTT. It encodes CASNPQGFGTEAFF.

As regards this clonotype: The germline gene is not matched at one end of the junction; a read error may be the cause. This chain joins TRBV11-3 and TRBJ2-1; 8 bases line up with TRBD2. This CDR3 comprises 15 residues. The germline V gene encodes CDR1 SGHNT and CDR2 YENEEA. In nucleotides, the CDR3 is TGTGCCAGCAGCCCTGGGACTAGGGATCAAGAGACCCAGTTCTTT. Translated, it gives CASSPGTRDQETQFF.